The 21 T cell receptor beta chains below all came from one sample that was sequenced in a study of T cell responses to AZD1222 COVID-19 vaccine. Generated by immunoSEQ multiplex PCR, the TCRdb table keeps only in-frame clones and is missing some. This repertoire shows around 30,000 clones, roughly nine tenths found once; its top ten account for around 45%. Sequences were derived from peripheral blood, sampled on day 0 of AZD1222 vaccination. Source of these receptors: an adult in good health.

The chain couples TRBV5-4 to TRBJ1-2; D uncertain. Looked up from germline, CDR1 is SGHNT and CDR2 is YYREEE (reference sequence). This CDR3 has 14 amino acids. V dropped 0 bases and J dropped 5 bases, with 11 bases sitting between them. The CDR3 loop is CASSLGGRGYGYTF. Written as DNA, the CDR3 is TGTGCCAGCAGCTTGGGCGGGAGAGGGTATGGCTACACCTTC. Full variable domain (rest looked up from reference TRBV5-4 and TRBJ1-2): ETGVTQSPTHLIKTRGQQVTLRCSSQSGHNTVSWYQQALGQGPQFIFQYYREEENGRGNFPPRFSGLQFPNYSSELNVNALELDDSALYLCASSLGGRGYGYTFGSGTRLTVV.

This rearrangement joins TRBV11-2 to TRBJ2-1; 9 nucleotides line up with TRBD2. Looked up from germline, CDR1 is SGHAT and CDR2 is FQNNGV. The length of the CDR3 is 14 residues. V was pared by 1 base and J by 8 bases, with 3 bases of the junction left unmatched. CDR3 in amino acids: CASSLGRGGDEQFF. CDR3 DNA: TGTGCCAGCAGCTTAGGGCGGGGGGGCGATGAGCAGTTCTTC.

The gene calls are TRBV9 and TRBJ1-4; D gene ambiguous. Germline lookup yields CDR1 SGDLS and CDR2 YYNGEE. The CDR3 runs 14 residues. The V gene lost 2 bases and the J gene lost 3 bases, with 8 bases spanning the gap. The CDR3 loop reads CASSVRVSNEKLFF. Here the CDR3 DNA reads TGTGCCAGCAGCGTCCGGGTCTCTAATGAAAAACTGTTTTTT.

This clone appeared a single time. The junction differs from germline at one of its ends, possibly a read error. This chain uses TRBV23-1 with TRBJ1-1; D gene uncertain. TRBV23-1 falls under the ORF class, with uncertain function. This CDR3 has 11 residues. The CDR3 region is CASSRALSRVF. The CDR3 nucleotides read TGCGCCAGCAGTCGGGCTCTGTCGCGGGTCTTT.

This clone appeared once. The V and J genes are TRBV7-2 and TRBJ1-6; D may be TRBD1 (6 bases). Trimming removed 0 bases from V and 13 bases from J, with 16 bases in between. The germline CDR1 and CDR2 sequences are SGHTA and FQGNSA. This CDR3 spans 15 amino acids. The CDR3 sequence: CASSLARGGSSPLHF. The CDR3 bases are TGTGCCAGCAGCTTAGCGCGAGGGGGGTCATCTCCCCTCCACTTT.

The chain is built from TRBV6-5 and TRBJ1-1, with a tentative D call TRBD1 (5 bases). Germline assignment: CDR1 MNHEY and CDR2 SVGAGI. The CDR3 has 13 residues. V lost 8 bases and J lost 7, with 17 bases in between. The CDR3 loop is CASGSRDILEAFF. The CDR3 region has the DNA TGTGCCAGCGGATCCAGGGATATCCTTGAAGCTTTCTTT.

Here the CDR3 DNA reads TGTGCCAGCAGCCCACGGCCCCAAGAGACCCAGTACTTC. Encoded protein: CASSPRPQETQYF. The rearrangement joins TRBV11-3 to TRBJ2-5; no reliable D call. Germline loops: CDR1 SGHNT, CDR2 YENEEA. This CDR3 is built from 13 residues. Between the trimmed V and J ends, which lost 5 bases and 1 base, there was a span of 8 bases.

The chain combines TRBV14 with TRBJ1-1; no definite D call. CDR3 length equals 15 residues. CDR1 and CDR2 from the germline V gene are SGHDN and FVKESK. Deletions cut 0 bases from V and 5 bases from J, with 13 bases between. This CDR3 reads CASSQDSRPWTEAFF. DNA for the CDR3: TGTGCCAGCAGCCAAGACTCCAGGCCGTGGACTGAAGCTTTCTTT.

The chain couples TRBV2 to TRBJ1-1, with no clear D. Trimming shortened V by 6 bases and J by 1 base, and 12 bases separated the two germline ends. This CDR3 region has 14 residues. The germline V gene encodes CDR1 SNHLY and CDR2 FYNNEI. Written as DNA, the CDR3 is TGTGCCAGCAGCTTGGGCTCCGGGAACACTGAAGCTTTCTTT. This codes for CASSLGSGNTEAFF.

The chain employs TRBV5-1 and TRBJ1-1; TRBD1 aligns across 7 bases. Germline CDR1 and CDR2: SGHRS and YFSETQ. V shed 2 bases and J 1 base; nucleotides not matched to a gene: 14. The CDR3 runs to 18 residues. The CDR3 DNA reads TGCGCCAGCAGCTTTATTCCGGGACAGCGCAGTGGGAACACTGAAGCTTTCTTT. Translation gives CASSFIPGQRSGNTEAFF.

This rearrangement joins TRBV5-6 to TRBJ2-7; 7 nucleotides align to TRBD1. The junction had 10 bases not matched to a gene; V was cut back by 4 bases and J by 3 bases. Germline V gene lookup returns CDR1 SGHDT and CDR2 YYEEEE. The CDR3 length is 15 residues. The CDR3 DNA reads as TGTGCCAGCAGCCCCCCGGGGCAGGGGGACTACGAGCAGTACTTC. Residues: CASSPPGQGDYEQYF.

V gene TRBV6-4 combines with J gene TRBJ2-1; D is undetermined. The CDR3 is made up of 15 amino acids. V lost 3 bases, J lost 7 bases, and 16 bases lay in between. Per the germline V gene, CDR1 is MRHNA and CDR2 is SNTAGT. The CDR3 DNA reads TGTGCCAGCAGTGAATGGGCAGGCCTTGGGAATGAGCAGTTCTTC. Translated, it gives CASSEWAGLGNEQFF.

The V and J genes are TRBV9 and TRBJ2-2; no definite D call. CDR3 size: 12 residues. CDR1 is SGDLS, CDR2 YYNGEE, per germline. The V end lost 4 bases, the J end lost 3 bases, and 4 bases lay between the germline ends. The CDR3 nucleotides are TGTGCCAGCAGCCTCGACACCGGGGAGCTGTTTTTT. Its translation is CASSLDTGELFF.

This clone was recorded a few times. This chain connects TRBV10-3 to TRBJ1-1; a possible D gene is TRBD1 (5 bases). The CDR3 is made up of 13 amino acids. Germline CDR1 is ENHRY and CDR2 is SYGVKD. V lost 6 bases, J lost 2 bases, and 10 bases lay in between. This chain's CDR3 is CAIRGTFNTEAFF. The CDR3 DNA is TGTGCCATCAGAGGGACTTTTAACACTGAAGCTTTCTTT.

The chain combines TRBV9 with TRBJ2-7; 11 nucleotides line up with TRBD2. Germline V lookup: CDR1 SGDLS, CDR2 YYNGEE. V gave up 3 bases and J gave up 6 bases; unmatched junction bases: 8. The CDR3 is 15 residues long. The CDR3 is CASSALSGGAGEQYF. The DNA for the CDR3 is TGTGCCAGCAGCGCCCTTAGCGGGGGGGCCGGCGAGCAGTACTTC.

The genes are TRBV7-2 and TRBJ1-1; a weak D match, TRBD1 (6 bases). V lost 7 bases and J lost 7, with 25 bases in between. The CDR3 has 16 residues. The V gene's germline CDR1 is SGHTA and CDR2 FQGNSA. Here the CDR3 DNA reads TGTGCCAGCACCACCGGGGTGGGGGCCGGGACTGATGAAGCTTTCTTT. Amino acid sequence: CASTTGVGAGTDEAFF.

DNA of the CDR3: TGTGCCAGCAGCCCAACCGGGGCGAACGGGGAGCTGTTTTTT. It translates to CASSPTGANGELFF. This rearrangement joins TRBV9 to TRBJ2-2; D tentatively fits TRBD1 or TRBD2 (5 bases each). CDR1 and CDR2 from the germline V gene are SGDLS and YYNGEE. Trimming removed 4 bases from V and 7 bases from J, with 14 bases in between. CDR3 length: 14 amino acids.

The chain is built from TRBV6-4 and TRBJ2-3; TRBD2 matches 8 bases. Germline V gene sequence: CDR1 MRHNA, CDR2 SNTAGT. With 0 bases clipped from V and 4 bases from J, the junction kept 0 bases outside the gene matches. This CDR3 contains 14 residues. In nucleotides, the CDR3 is TGTGCCAGCAGTGACTCCGGGGGGGCAGATACGCAGTATTTT. Translation: CASSDSGGADTQYF.

This chain links TRBV11-3 with TRBJ2-3, with D perhaps matching TRBD2 (6 bases). The CDR3 has 16 residues. V dropped 5 bases and J dropped 2 bases, with 17 bases sitting between them. CDR1 is SGHNT, CDR2 YENEEA, per germline. This CDR3 is CASSLEAGLDTDTQYF. The CDR3 DNA reads TGTGCCAGCAGCCTCGAGGCGGGGTTGGACACAGATACGCAGTATTTT.

V usage is TRBV28 and J usage is TRBJ1-1, with unresolved D. The ends were cut back, 4 bases at V and 4 bases at J, with 10 bases in the middle. The CDR3 spans 13 residues. CDR1 and CDR2 (germline): MDHEN, SYDVKM. The CDR3, as DNA: TGTGCCAGCAGTTATTTAGGGCGCACTGAAGCTTTCTTT. Translating it yields CASSYLGRTEAFF.

This sequence joins TRBV6-5 and TRBJ1-6, with D perhaps TRBD1 (5 bases). V lost 6 bases, J lost 10 bases, and 13 bases lay in between. CDR1 and CDR2 (germline): MNHEY, SVGAGI. This CDR3 has 13 residues. The CDR3 bases are TGTGCCAGCAGAGCACTCGGGGGGTCACCCCTCCACTTT. This gives the protein CASRALGGSPLHF.